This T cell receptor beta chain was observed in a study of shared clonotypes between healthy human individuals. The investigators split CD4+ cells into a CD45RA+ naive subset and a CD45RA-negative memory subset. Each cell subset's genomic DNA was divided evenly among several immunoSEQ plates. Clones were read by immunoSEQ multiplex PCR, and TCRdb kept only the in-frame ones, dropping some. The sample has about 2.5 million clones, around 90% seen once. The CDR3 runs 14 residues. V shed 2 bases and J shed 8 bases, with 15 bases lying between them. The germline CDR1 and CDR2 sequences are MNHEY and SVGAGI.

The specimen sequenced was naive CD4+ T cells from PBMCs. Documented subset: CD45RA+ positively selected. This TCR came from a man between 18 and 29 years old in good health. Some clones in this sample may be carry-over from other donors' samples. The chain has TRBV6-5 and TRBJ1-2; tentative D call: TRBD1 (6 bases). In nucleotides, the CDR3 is TGTGCCAGCAGTTACGCGGCGGTCAGGGGCGGCTACACCTTC. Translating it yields CASSYAAVRGGYTF.